This TCR beta chain was captured by sequencing in a study of OX40 agonist ivuxolimab in advanced cancers. Profiling relied on immunoSEQ multiplex PCR, and the TCRdb table lists in-frame clones only, not all of them. The table has tens of thousands of clones, roughly 86% seen once. This clone was found a few times. Blood samples were obtained at baseline, cycle 4 day 1, and cycle 7 day 1. The sequence was obtained from an adult with an advanced solid tumor such as melanoma, head and neck, liver or kidney cancer. The sample was CD4+ or CD8+ T cells sorted from blood, taken in a trial of the OX40 agonist ivuxolimab.

Here the CDR3 DNA reads TGTGCCAGCAGCTTAGACTTGAGTCAAGAGACCCAGTACTTC. Translating gives CASSLDLSQETQYF. V gene TRBV7-2 combines with J gene TRBJ2-5; D is unresolved. The V end was cut by 1 base, the J end by 2 bases, with 8 bases between. CDR1 and CDR2 (germline): SGHTA, FQGNSA. The length of the CDR3 is 14 residues.